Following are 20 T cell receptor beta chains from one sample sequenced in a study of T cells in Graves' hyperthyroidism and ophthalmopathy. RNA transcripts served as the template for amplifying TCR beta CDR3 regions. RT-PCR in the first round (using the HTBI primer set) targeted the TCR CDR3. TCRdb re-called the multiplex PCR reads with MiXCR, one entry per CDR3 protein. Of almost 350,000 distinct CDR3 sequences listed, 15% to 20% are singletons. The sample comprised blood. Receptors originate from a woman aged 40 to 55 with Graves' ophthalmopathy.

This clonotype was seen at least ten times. In DNA form, the CDR3 reads TGTGCCAGCAGCTTAGTGTCAGGGAACTACGAGCAGTACTTC. Translation: CASSLVSGNYEQYF. V is TRBV11-2 and J is TRBJ2-7, with D tentatively TRBD1 (5 bases). Germline CDR1 and CDR2: SGHAT and FQNNGV. The CDR3 contains 14 residues. V was clipped by 1 base and J by 3 bases, with 10 bases between them.

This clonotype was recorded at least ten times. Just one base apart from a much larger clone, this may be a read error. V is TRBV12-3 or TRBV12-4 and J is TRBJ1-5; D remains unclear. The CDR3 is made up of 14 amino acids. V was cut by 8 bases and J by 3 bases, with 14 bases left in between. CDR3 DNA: TGTGCCAGCGGCTTTGACGGATACAATCAGCCCCAGCATTTT. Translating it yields CASGFDGYNQPQHF.

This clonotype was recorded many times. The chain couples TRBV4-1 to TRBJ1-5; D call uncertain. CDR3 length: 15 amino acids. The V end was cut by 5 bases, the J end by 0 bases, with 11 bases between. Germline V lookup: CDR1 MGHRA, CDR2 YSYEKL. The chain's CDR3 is CASSYRGDSNQPQHF. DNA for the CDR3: TGCGCCAGCAGCTACCGTGGGGATAGCAATCAGCCCCAGCATTTT.

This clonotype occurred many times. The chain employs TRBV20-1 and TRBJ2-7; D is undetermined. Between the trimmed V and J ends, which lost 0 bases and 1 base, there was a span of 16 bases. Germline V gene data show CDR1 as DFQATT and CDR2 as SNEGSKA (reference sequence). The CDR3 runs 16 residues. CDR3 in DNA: TGCAGTGCTAGAGATTCGCGGAACCTCCTGTCCTACGAGCAGTACTTC. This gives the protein CSARDSRNLLSYEQYF.

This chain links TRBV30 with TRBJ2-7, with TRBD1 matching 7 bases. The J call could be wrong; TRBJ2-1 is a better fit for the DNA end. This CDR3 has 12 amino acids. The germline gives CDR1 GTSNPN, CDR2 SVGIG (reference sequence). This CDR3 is CAWAQGIYEQFF. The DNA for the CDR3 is TGTGCCTGGGCACAGGGGATCTACGAGCAGTTCTTC.

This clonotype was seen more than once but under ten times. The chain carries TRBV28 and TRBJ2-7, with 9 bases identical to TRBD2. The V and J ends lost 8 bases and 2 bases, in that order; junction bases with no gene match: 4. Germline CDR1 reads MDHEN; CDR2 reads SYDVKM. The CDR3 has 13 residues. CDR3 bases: TGTGCCAGCGGAAGACTAGCGGCCTACGAGCAGTACTTC. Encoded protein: CASGRLAAYEQYF.

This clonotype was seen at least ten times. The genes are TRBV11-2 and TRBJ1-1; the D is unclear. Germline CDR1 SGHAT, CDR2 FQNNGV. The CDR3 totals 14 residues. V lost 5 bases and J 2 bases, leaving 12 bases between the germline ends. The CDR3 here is CASSAWTENTEAFF. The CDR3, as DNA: TGTGCCAGCAGCGCCTGGACGGAAAACACTGAAGCTTTCTTT.

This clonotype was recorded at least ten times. Here the CDR3 DNA reads TGTGCCAGTAGTATTCTTGGTTTGGCTGAAGCTTTCTTT. Amino acid sequence: CASSILGLAEAFF. V and J are TRBV19 and TRBJ1-1; D uncertain. This CDR3 region has 13 residues. Germline V gene sequence: CDR1 LNHDA, CDR2 SQIVND (reference sequence). The ends were cut back, 3 bases at V and 6 bases at J, with 11 bases in the middle.

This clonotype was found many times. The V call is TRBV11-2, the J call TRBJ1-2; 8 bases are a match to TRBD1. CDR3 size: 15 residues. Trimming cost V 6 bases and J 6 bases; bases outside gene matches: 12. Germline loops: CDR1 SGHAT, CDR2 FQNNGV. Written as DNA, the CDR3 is TGTGCCAGCAGTTTACTCAGGGGGCGCCGGGATGGCTACACCTTC. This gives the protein CASSLLRGRRDGYTF.

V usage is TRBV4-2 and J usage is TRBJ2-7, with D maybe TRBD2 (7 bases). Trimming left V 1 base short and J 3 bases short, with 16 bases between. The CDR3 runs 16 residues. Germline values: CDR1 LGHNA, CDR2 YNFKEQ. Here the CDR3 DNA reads TGTGCCAGCAGCCAAGCCCGTGGGGGGGCCAGCTACGAGCAGTACTTC. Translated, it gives CASSQARGGASYEQYF.

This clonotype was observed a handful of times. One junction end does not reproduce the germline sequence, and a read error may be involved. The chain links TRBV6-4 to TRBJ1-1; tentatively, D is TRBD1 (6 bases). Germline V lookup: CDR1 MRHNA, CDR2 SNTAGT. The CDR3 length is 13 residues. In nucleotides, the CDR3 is TGTGCCAGCGGCATGGTTTGGGACACTGAAGCTTACTTT. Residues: CASGMVWDTEAYF.

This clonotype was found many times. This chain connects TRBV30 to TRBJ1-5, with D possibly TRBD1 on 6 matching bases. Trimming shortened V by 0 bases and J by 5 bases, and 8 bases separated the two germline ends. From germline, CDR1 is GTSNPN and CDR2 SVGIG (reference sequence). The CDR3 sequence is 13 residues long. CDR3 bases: TGTGCCTGGAGTGTACAGGGAGATCAGCCCCAGCATTTT. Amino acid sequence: CAWSVQGDQPQHF.

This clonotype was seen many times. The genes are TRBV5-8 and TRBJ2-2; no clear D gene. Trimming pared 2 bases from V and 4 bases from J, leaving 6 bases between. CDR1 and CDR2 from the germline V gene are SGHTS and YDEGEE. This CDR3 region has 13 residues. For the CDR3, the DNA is TGTGCCAGCAGCTTCACCTTCACCGGGGAGCTGTTTTTT. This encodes CASSFTFTGELFF.

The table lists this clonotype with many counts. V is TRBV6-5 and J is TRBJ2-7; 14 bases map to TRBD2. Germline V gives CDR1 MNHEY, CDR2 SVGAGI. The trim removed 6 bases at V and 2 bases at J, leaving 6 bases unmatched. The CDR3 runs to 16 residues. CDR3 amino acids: CASRRLAGGLTYEQYF. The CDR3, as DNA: TGTGCCAGCAGACGACTAGCGGGAGGGCTCACCTACGAGCAGTACTTC.

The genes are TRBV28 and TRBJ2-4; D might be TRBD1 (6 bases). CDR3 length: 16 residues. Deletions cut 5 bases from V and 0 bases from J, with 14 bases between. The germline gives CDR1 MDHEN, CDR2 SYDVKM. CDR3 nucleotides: TGTGCCAGCAGTGCTGGGGACAAACTAGCCAAAAACATTCAGTACTTC. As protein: CASSAGDKLAKNIQYF.

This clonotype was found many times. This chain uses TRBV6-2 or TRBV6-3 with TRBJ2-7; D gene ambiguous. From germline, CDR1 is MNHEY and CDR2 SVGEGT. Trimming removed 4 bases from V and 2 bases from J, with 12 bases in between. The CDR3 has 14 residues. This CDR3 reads CASSWDTPPYEQYF. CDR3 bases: TGTGCCAGCAGTTGGGATACTCCCCCCTACGAGCAGTACTTC.

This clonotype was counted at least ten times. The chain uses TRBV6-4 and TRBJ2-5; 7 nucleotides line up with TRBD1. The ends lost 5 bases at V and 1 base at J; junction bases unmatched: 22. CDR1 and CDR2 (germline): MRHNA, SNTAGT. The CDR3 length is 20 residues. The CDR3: CASSRRGQATFRGSQETQYF. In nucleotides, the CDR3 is TGTGCCAGCAGTCGCCGAGGACAGGCGACCTTCCGCGGATCCCAAGAGACCCAGTACTTC.

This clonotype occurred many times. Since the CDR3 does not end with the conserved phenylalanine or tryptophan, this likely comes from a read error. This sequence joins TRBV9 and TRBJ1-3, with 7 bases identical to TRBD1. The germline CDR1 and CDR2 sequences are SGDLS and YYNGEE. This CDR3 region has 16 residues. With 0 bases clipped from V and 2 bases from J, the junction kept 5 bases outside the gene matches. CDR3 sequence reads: CASSVEPGGTGNTIYL. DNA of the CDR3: TGTGCCAGCAGCGTAGAGCCAGGGGGAACTGGAAACACCATATATCTT.

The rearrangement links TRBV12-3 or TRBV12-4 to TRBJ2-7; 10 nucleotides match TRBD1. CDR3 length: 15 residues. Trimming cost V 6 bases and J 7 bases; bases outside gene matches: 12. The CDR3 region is CASSITGTGAGEQYF. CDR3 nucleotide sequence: TGTGCCAGCAGCATCACCGGGACAGGGGCCGGGGAGCAGTACTTC.

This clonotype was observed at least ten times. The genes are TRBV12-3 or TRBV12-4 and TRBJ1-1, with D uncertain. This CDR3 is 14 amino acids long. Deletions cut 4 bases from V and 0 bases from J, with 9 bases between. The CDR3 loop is CASSSTTLNTEAFF. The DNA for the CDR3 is TGTGCCAGCAGTTCTACGACACTGAACACTGAAGCTTTCTTT.